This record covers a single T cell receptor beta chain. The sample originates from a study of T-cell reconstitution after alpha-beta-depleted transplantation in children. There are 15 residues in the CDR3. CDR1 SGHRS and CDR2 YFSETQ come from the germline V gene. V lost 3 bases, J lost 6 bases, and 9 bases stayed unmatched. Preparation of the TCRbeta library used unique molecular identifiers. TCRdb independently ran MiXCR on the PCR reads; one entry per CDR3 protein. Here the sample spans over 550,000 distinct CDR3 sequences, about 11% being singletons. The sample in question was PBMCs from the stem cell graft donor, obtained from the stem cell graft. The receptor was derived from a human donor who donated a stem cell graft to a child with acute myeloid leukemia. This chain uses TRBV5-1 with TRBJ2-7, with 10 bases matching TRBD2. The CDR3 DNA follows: TGCGCCAGCAGCTCGCGGCCTAGCGGGGGCTCCGAGCAGTACTTC. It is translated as CASSSRPSGGSEQYF.